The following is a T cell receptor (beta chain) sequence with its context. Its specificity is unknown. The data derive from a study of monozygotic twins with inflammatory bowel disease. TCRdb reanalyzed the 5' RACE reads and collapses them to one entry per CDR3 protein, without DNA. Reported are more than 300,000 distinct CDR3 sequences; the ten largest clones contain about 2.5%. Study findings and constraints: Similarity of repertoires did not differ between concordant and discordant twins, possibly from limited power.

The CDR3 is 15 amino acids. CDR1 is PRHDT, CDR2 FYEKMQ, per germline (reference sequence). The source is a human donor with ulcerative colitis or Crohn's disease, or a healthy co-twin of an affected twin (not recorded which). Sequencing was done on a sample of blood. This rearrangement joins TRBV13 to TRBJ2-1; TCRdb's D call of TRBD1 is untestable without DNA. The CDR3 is CASSYGQGDYNEQFF.